This T cell receptor (beta chain) was captured by sequencing in a study of blood T cell repertoires in COVID-19. Study-level information: Donors in the United States, Italy and Spain gave samples during acute or convalescent COVID-19. The cDNA or gDNA used as material had been derived from T cells, B-cell-depleted T cells, or PBMCs.

Authors' data handling: Using reference gene primer amplification, nucleated cell counts were estimated. Profiled with immunoSEQ multiplex PCR; TCRdb holds only in-frame clones, not every one. The V and J calls and clone size come from that table; D and trimming were worked out from the DNA. Found here are about 110,000 clones, just over 75% of them singletons; the top ten hold around 4%. Germline CDR1 and CDR2: SGHRS and YFSETQ. The CDR3 covers 15 residues. The V segment lost 6 bases and the J segment 1 base; nucleotides outside the gene matches: 7. The sequencing sample was made of peripheral blood. The sequence derives from an elderly woman with acute or convalescent COVID-19. The chain recombines TRBV5-1 with TRBJ2-3, with 8 bases matching TRBD1. CDR3 region: CASTATGAGTDTQYF. CDR3 DNA sequence: TGCGCCAGCACCGCGACAGGGGCAGGCACAGATACGCAGTATTTT. The variable domain in full, with the rest retrieved from reference TRBV5-1 and TRBJ2-3, is KAGVTQTPRYLIKTRGQQVTLSCSPISGHRSVSWYQQTPGQGLQFLFEYFSETQRNKGNFPGRFSGRQFSNSRSEMNVSTLELGDSALYLCASTATGAGTDTQYFGPGTRLTVL.